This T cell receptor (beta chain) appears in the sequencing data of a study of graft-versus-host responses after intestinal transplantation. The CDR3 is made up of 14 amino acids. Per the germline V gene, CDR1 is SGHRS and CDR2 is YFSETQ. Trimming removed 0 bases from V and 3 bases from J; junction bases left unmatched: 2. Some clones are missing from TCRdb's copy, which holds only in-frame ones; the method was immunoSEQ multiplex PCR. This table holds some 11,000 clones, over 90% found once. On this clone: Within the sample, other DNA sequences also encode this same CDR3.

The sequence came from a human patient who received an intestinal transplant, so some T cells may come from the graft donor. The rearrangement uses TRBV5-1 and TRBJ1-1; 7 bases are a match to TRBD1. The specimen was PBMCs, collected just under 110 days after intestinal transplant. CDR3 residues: CASSLEQGYTEAFF. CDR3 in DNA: TGCGCCAGCAGCTTGGAACAGGGGTACACTGAAGCTTTCTTT.